This TCR beta chain was sequenced for a study of T cells in Graves' hyperthyroidism and ophthalmopathy. Study overall: Peripheral blood was taken when the disease was first diagnosed, before any treatment began.

The study, taken as a whole, reports: Model output signaled ophthalmopathy a median around 5.9 months ahead of onset. Appearing also in blood were most of the thyroid clonotypes expanded above 0.001.

Germline values: CDR1 MNHEY, CDR2 SVGAGI. This CDR3 has 15 amino acids. V dropped 0 bases and J dropped 2 bases, with 10 bases sitting between them. Remarks on this clonotype: No antigen is known for it.

The investigators amplified TCR beta CDR3 regions from RNA transcripts. The TCR CDR3 was amplified in a first-round RT-PCR using the HTBI primer set. One entry per CDR3 protein, called by TCRdb with MiXCR from the multiplex PCR reads. The data show around 520,000 distinct CDR3 sequences, roughly a quarter seen once. This TCR derives from a woman aged 25 to 39 with Graves' ophthalmopathy. The J gene is TRBJ1-1, the V gene TRBV6-5; tentatively, D is TRBD1 (6 bases). Sequenced sample: blood. CDR3 sequence: CASSYSGATNTEAFF. CDR3 DNA: TGTGCCAGCAGTTACTCGGGGGCTACCAACACTGAAGCTTTCTTT.